This T cell receptor (beta chain) comes out of a study of fetal regulatory T cell absence and autoimmunity. Study findings and constraints: Cord blood and pancreas showed broadly similar TRB gene family usage. Oligoclonal TCR enrichment in pancreas over cord blood reached over 90-fold for some clones.

Germline loops: CDR1 SGDLS, CDR2 YYNGEE. V lost 3 bases to trimming and J lost 0 bases, with 10 bases between them. The CDR3 spans 15 residues. This clone was counted a single time. Antigen specificity is unknown. This was a survey-level run. Profiled with immunoSEQ multiplex PCR; TCRdb holds only in-frame clones, not every one. The sample includes more than 90,000 clones, approximately 75% of them seen just once. The receptor's source is a male donor with IPEX syndrome. Sequencing input: pancreas tissue. The chain links TRBV9 to TRBJ2-1; D is unresolved. DNA for the CDR3: TGTGCCAGCAGCGCAGACCTGAGCTCCTACAATGAGCAGTTCTTC. It specifies CASSADLSSYNEQFF.